These 28 T cell receptor beta chains share one sample of origin, sequenced in a study of identifying expanded T cells in peripheral blood. Data came from immunoSEQ multiplex PCR; TCRdb stores just in-frame clones and leaves some out. In the table there are some 97,000 clones, about 90% of which are singletons. What was sequenced was blood. The receptors here all came from a person aged 18 to 75 in good health.

The chain carries TRBV11-3 and TRBJ2-1; D possibly matches TRBD1 or TRBD2 (5 bases each). Germline V gives CDR1 SGHNT, CDR2 YENEEA. The CDR3 is 18 residues long. V lost 0 bases, J lost 5 bases, and 20 bases lay in between. The CDR3 bases are TGTGCCAGCAGCTTAGATCTTATTTGGGGGAGAAGGGACAATGAGCAGTTCTTC. Its protein is CASSLDLIWGRRDNEQFF. The full variable domain, rest sourced from reference TRBV11-3 and TRBJ2-1, is EAGVVQSPRYKIIEKKQPVAFWCNPISGHNTLYWYLQNLGQGPELLIRYENEEAVDDSQLPKDRFSAERLKGVDSTLKIQPAELGDSAVYLCASSLDLIWGRRDNEQFFGPGTRLTVL.

This sequence joins TRBV6-6 and TRBJ1-2; possibly TRBD1 for D (5 bases). Germline V CDR1 and CDR2: MNHNY, SVGAGI (reference sequence). This CDR3 region has 14 residues. Trimming cost V 4 bases and J 4 bases, with 13 bases left between them. This CDR3 is CASSSSGSPYGYTF. CDR3 bases: TGTGCCAGCAGTTCATCAGGGTCTCCCTATGGCTACACCTTC.

This chain uses TRBV6-6 with TRBJ1-3; D is unclear. The V gene lost 8 bases and the J gene lost 1 base, with 15 bases spanning the gap. This CDR3 is built from 15 residues. The V gene's germline CDR1 is MNHNY and CDR2 SVGAGI (reference sequence). CDR3 protein: CASSYRGGSGNTIYF. For the CDR3, the DNA is TGTGCCAGCTCGTATCGGGGTGGATCTGGAAACACCATATATTTT.

The rearrangement uses TRBV12-5 and TRBJ1-5; possibly TRBD1 for D (5 bases). The CDR3 consists of 15 residues. Trimming took off 0 bases at V and 7 bases at J, with 13 bases between the two ends. CDR1 is LGHNT and CDR2 is FRNRAP in the germline V gene. The CDR3 sequence: CASGLVQVGGQPQHF. The CDR3 bases are TGTGCTAGTGGTTTGGTTCAGGTCGGGGGGCAGCCCCAGCATTTT.

This clone was recorded once. V usage is TRBV4-2 and J usage is TRBJ1-3; no clear D gene. V lost 1 base and J lost 2, with 9 bases in between. CDR1 is LGHNA and CDR2 is YNFKEQ in the germline V gene. The CDR3 loop spans 15 amino acids. The CDR3 region is CASSQASTPGNTIYF. The CDR3 DNA follows: TGTGCCAGCAGCCAAGCGTCGACTCCTGGAAACACCATATATTTT.

J is TRBJ2-5 and V is TRBV7-9, with D maybe TRBD1 (6 bases). The V end lost 4 bases, the J end lost 5 bases, and 17 bases lay between the germline ends. Germline V CDR1 and CDR2: SEHNR, FQNEAQ (reference sequence). The CDR3 consists of 15 residues. The CDR3 DNA reads as TGTGCCAGCAGCTCGGACAGTCCCTGGGAGGAGACCCAGTACTTC. This sequence encodes CASSSDSPWEETQYF.

The chain combines TRBV9 with TRBJ2-2; D is perhaps TRBD1 (5 bases). This CDR3 is 16 amino acids long. Germline V gives CDR1 SGDLS, CDR2 YYNGEE. V was cut by 1 base and J by 4 bases, with 14 bases left in between. CDR3 in DNA: TGTGCCAGCAGCGTATATGGCAGGGTGGGCACCGGGGAGCTGTTTTTT. Translated: CASSVYGRVGTGELFF.

This clone was observed a single time. This chain uses TRBV29-1 with TRBJ1-1; no firm D call. The CDR3 contains 10 residues. Trimming took 6 bases from V and 5 from J, leaving 7 bases between them. Germline V CDR1 and CDR2: SQVTM, ANQGSEA. In DNA form, the CDR3 reads TGCAGCGTGTACGGGACTGAAGCTTTCTTT. Protein sequence: CSVYGTEAFF.

The rearrangement uses TRBV4-1 and TRBJ1-5, with 12 bases aligning to TRBD1. CDR1 and CDR2 (germline): MGHRA, YSYEKL. Germline trimming cut 1 base from V and 2 bases from J; bases unmatched to any gene: 9. The length of the CDR3 is 19 residues. The CDR3 loop reads CASSQALRDRGLGNQPQHF. CDR3 bases: TGCGCCAGCAGCCAAGCACTCCGGGACAGGGGGCTGGGCAATCAGCCCCAGCATTTT.

This chain uses TRBV5-4 with TRBJ2-5, with TRBD2 identical over 9 bases. V lost 2 bases to trimming and J lost 2 bases; unmatched junction nucleotides: 7. This CDR3 contains 16 residues. CDR1 and CDR2 (germline): SGHNT, YYREEE (reference sequence). CDR3 residues: CASSFMAGGGQETQYF. As DNA, the CDR3 is TGTGCCAGCAGCTTCATGGCGGGGGGGGGTCAAGAGACCCAGTACTTC. The variable domain in full, completed from reference TRBV5-4 and TRBJ2-5, reads ETGVTQSPTHLIKTRGQQVTLRCSSQSGHNTVSWYQQALGQGPQFIFQYYREEENGRGNFPPRFSGLQFPNYSSELNVNALELDDSALYLCASSFMAGGGQETQYFGPGTRLLVL.

This clone came up once. The chain couples TRBV6-6 to TRBJ1-2, with D possibly matching TRBD1 (6 bases). CDR3 length equals 15 residues. In germline, CDR1 is MNHNY, CDR2 SVGAGI (reference sequence). Trimming removed 6 bases at V and 4 bases at J, with 18 bases between. The CDR3 sequence is CASSFDRPIRYGYTF. The CDR3, as DNA: TGTGCCAGCAGCTTCGACAGGCCGATACGCTATGGCTACACCTTC.

The rearrangement links TRBV6-1 to TRBJ2-7; tentatively, D is TRBD2 (6 bases). This CDR3 is 14 amino acids long. In germline, CDR1 is MNHNS, CDR2 SASEGT. Trimming shortened V by 2 bases and J by 0 bases, and 8 bases separated the two germline ends. The CDR3 DNA is TGTGCCAGCAGTGAATTCGGGGGCTCCTACGAGCAGTACTTC. Translation: CASSEFGGSYEQYF.

Comment on this clone: This specimen includes other DNA sequences encoding the same CDR3. The V gene is TRBV18, the J gene TRBJ1-1, with a weak D call TRBD1 (5 bases). Trimming removed 2 bases at V and 1 base at J, with 5 bases between. From germline, CDR1 is KGHSH and CDR2 LQKENI. The CDR3 extends over 13 amino acids. CDR3 residues: CASSPGGNTEAFF. The CDR3 DNA reads as TGTGCCAGCTCACCAGGGGGGAACACTGAAGCTTTCTTT.

This chain joins TRBV11-3 and TRBJ2-2, with TRBD1 matching 8 bases. The germline CDR1 and CDR2 sequences are SGHNT and YENEEA. The J segment lost 10 bases and the V segment lost 5 bases, leaving 15 bases of the junction unmatched. The CDR3 length is 16 residues. CDR3 coding DNA: TGTGCCAGCAGCCCGGGGACAGGTAGATATTCCGCGGAGCTGTTTTTT. As protein: CASSPGTGRYSAELFF.

The chain uses TRBV7-9 and TRBJ2-7; possible D gene TRBD2, 7 bases. CDR1 is SEHNR and CDR2 is FQNEAQ in the germline V gene (reference sequence). This CDR3 is 12 amino acids long. V gave up 6 bases and J gave up 3 bases, with 9 bases separating them. The DNA for the CDR3 is TGTGCCAGCAGTAGGGGGGGCTACGAGCAGTACTTC. Residues: CASSRGGYEQYF.

This chain uses TRBV6-1 with TRBJ2-7; 7 nucleotides align to TRBD1. Trimming cost V 7 bases and J 5 bases; bases outside gene matches: 14. The CDR3 has 15 residues. From germline, CDR1 is MNHNS and CDR2 SASEGT. The CDR3 DNA sequence: TGTGCCAGCACCTTTGACAGGGCTGGCCTGAACGAGCAGTACTTC. Translated, it gives CASTFDRAGLNEQYF.

This chain joins TRBV7-6 and TRBJ2-2; D is undetermined. The V gene's germline CDR1 is SGHVS and CDR2 FNYEAQ. The length of the CDR3 is 15 residues. V lost 0 bases and J 4 bases, leaving 9 bases between the germline ends. The CDR3 DNA follows: TGTGCCAGCAGCTTAGCCAGCGTTGGCACCGGGGAGCTGTTTTTT. It encodes CASSLASVGTGELFF.

The chain is built from TRBV7-2 and TRBJ2-7; 7 nucleotides match TRBD2. The V gene's germline CDR1 is SGHTA and CDR2 FQGNSA. J gave up 7 bases and V 6 bases, and 21 bases lay outside the gene matches. The CDR3 has 17 residues. CDR3 protein: CASRGLAEPSPGSEQYF. The CDR3 DNA sequence: TGTGCCAGCAGAGGGCTAGCGGAACCCAGCCCAGGTAGTGAGCAGTACTTC.

This clone was seen only a few times. This chain connects TRBV6-1 to TRBJ1-2; 10 positions agree with TRBD1. Germline CDR1 and CDR2: MNHNS and SASEGT. After removal of 3 bases from V and 8 bases from J, the junction contained 12 bases not matched to a gene. This CDR3 region has 16 residues. CDR3 nucleotides: TGTGCCAGCAGTGATATCACGACCGGGACAGGGGTCGGCTACACCTTC. Its protein product is CASSDITTGTGVGYTF.

The DNA for the CDR3 is TGCGCCAGCAGCTTCACAGGGGGCTCTGAAGCTTTCTTT. It translates to CASSFTGGSEAFF. V is TRBV5-1 and J is TRBJ1-1, with TRBD1 identical over 9 bases. The CDR3 loop spans 13 amino acids. With V trimmed by 2 bases and J by 6 bases, 2 bases remained unmatched. Germline loops: CDR1 SGHRS, CDR2 YFSETQ.

The CDR3 DNA reads as TGCAGTGCTAGAGATTGGGGGGAGCAGTACTTC. Translated, it gives CSARDWGEQYF. The genes are TRBV20-1 and TRBJ2-7; D is possibly TRBD1 or TRBD2 (5 bases each). Trimming cost V 0 bases and J 7 bases, with 7 bases left between them. From germline, CDR1 is DFQATT and CDR2 SNEGSKA (reference sequence). The CDR3 loop spans 11 amino acids.

This clone was detected once. The CDR3 protein is CASSILTGDNQPQHF. The CDR3 coding sequence is TGTGCCAGTAGTATACTAACGGGGGACAATCAGCCCCAGCATTTT. The chain couples TRBV19 to TRBJ1-5; weak D call: TRBD1 (5 bases). This CDR3 is 15 amino acids long. The V end lost 2 bases, the J end lost 3 bases, and 11 bases lay between the germline ends. Per germline, CDR1 LNHDA and CDR2 SQIVND (reference sequence).

The chain combines TRBV7-9 with TRBJ2-7; possibly TRBD2 for D (5 bases). The germline CDR1 and CDR2 sequences are SEHNR and FQNEAQ (reference sequence). The V and J ends lost 1 base and 0 bases respectively, with 10 bases between them. The CDR3 sequence is 15 residues long. The CDR3 protein is CASSLEGGSSYEQYF. In DNA, the CDR3 is TGTGCCAGCAGCTTAGAAGGTGGGAGCTCCTACGAGCAGTACTTC.

The chain is built from TRBV29-1 and TRBJ2-1, with no clear D. Germline V gene lookup returns CDR1 SQVTM and CDR2 ANQGSEA. V was shortened by 6 bases and J by 5 bases, with 17 bases between the two germline ends. The CDR3 runs 14 residues. The CDR3 is CSVDKSLLHNEQFF. CDR3 sequence (DNA): TGCAGCGTCGACAAGTCATTACTTCACAATGAGCAGTTCTTC.

The CDR3 is CASSLRTGLRKNTEAFF. The CDR3 DNA follows: TGTGCCAGCAGCTTAAGGACAGGGCTAAGAAAGAACACTGAAGCTTTCTTT. The chain links TRBV7-2 to TRBJ1-1, with 8 bases identical to TRBD1. This CDR3 has 17 residues. Germline V gives CDR1 SGHTA, CDR2 FQGNSA. J gave up 1 base and V 2 bases, and 9 bases lay outside the gene matches. The full variable domain, rest sourced from reference TRBV7-2 and TRBJ1-1, is GAGVSQSPSNKVTEKGKDVELRCDPISGHTALYWYRQSLGQGLEFLIYFQGNSAPDKSGLPSDRFSAERTGGSVSTLTIQRTQQEDSAVYLCASSLRTGLRKNTEAFFGQGTRLTVV.

The V and J genes are TRBV5-1 and TRBJ2-1; 7 bases line up with TRBD1. The ends lost 6 bases at V and 2 bases at J; junction bases unmatched: 11. The CDR3 is made up of 16 amino acids. The V gene's germline CDR1 is SGHRS and CDR2 YFSETQ. The CDR3 protein is CASTHTFGTAYNEQFF. The CDR3 coding sequence is TGCGCCAGCACCCACACATTTGGGACAGCCTACAATGAGCAGTTCTTC.

The rearrangement joins TRBV11-3 to TRBJ2-7; D unresolved. CDR1 SGHNT and CDR2 YENEEA come from the germline V gene. V shed 0 bases and J shed 6 bases, with 9 bases lying between them. The CDR3 runs to 13 residues. This CDR3 reads CASSLEMGSEQYF. DNA for the CDR3: TGTGCCAGCAGCTTAGAGATGGGTAGCGAGCAGTACTTC.

The chain joins TRBV29-1 to TRBJ2-1, with TRBD1 matching over 7 bases. The germline V gene encodes CDR1 SQVTM and CDR2 ANQGSEA. This CDR3 has 15 amino acids. Trimming at V came to 6 bases and at J to 4 bases, leaving 12 bases not matched to a gene. The CDR3 spells CSVGPGTEGYNEQFF. CDR3 DNA sequence: TGCAGCGTCGGCCCCGGGACAGAGGGATACAATGAGCAGTTCTTC.